These 2 T cell receptor beta chains were sequenced from one sample in a study of T cells in Graves' hyperthyroidism and ophthalmopathy. The investigators amplified TCR beta CDR3 regions from RNA transcripts. The HTBI primer set drove a first-round RT-PCR of the TCR CDR3. TCRdb reanalysed the multiplex PCR reads using MiXCR and keeps one entry per CDR3 protein. The data show 380,000 or so distinct CDR3 sequences, under 20% seen once. Sequencing was done on a sample of blood. Receptor source: a woman aged 18-35 years with Graves' hyperthyroidism.

In this sample, this clonotype turned up many times. The chain is built from TRBV2 and TRBJ2-7; 8 bases map to TRBD2. Germline loops: CDR1 SNHLY, CDR2 FYNNEI. The CDR3 is made up of 14 amino acids. With V trimmed by 8 bases and J by 2 bases, 8 bases remained unmatched. The CDR3, as DNA: TGTGCCAGCGAACGGGGGGGCCTGACCTACGAGCAGTACTTC. It encodes CASERGGLTYEQYF.

This clonotype came up a few times. A single base separates this from a much larger clone, so it may be a read error. V gene TRBV6-2 or TRBV6-3 combines with J gene TRBJ1-1, with D maybe TRBD1 (6 bases). Per germline, CDR1 MNHEY and CDR2 SVGEGT. The CDR3 has 13 residues. The CDR3 nucleotides read TGTGCCAGCAGTTATCGGACAGTCACTGAAGCTTGCTTT. Translating it yields CASSYRTVTEACF.